Listed here are 11 T cell receptor beta chains from one sample, sequenced in a study of cytomegalovirus exposure and HLA in healthy donors. The assay was immunoSEQ multiplex PCR, and TCRdb's table has in-frame clones only and misses some. Of 50,000 to 65,000 clones listed, more than 85% are singletons. The sample consisted of PBMCs. The source of these receptors is a young woman in good health and CMV-seropositive.

J is TRBJ1-1 and V is TRBV7-2; possibly TRBD1 for D (5 bases). Trimming left V 8 bases short and J 4 bases short, with 8 bases between. Germline V gives CDR1 SGHTA, CDR2 FQGNSA. This CDR3 has 11 amino acids. The CDR3 is CASGRGTEAFF. The CDR3 DNA is TGTGCCAGCGGGAGGGGCACTGAAGCTTTCTTT. Supplemented by reference TRBV7-2 and TRBJ1-1, the full variable domain reads GAGVSQSPSNKVTEKGKDVELRCDPISGHTALYWYRQSLGQGLEFLIYFQGNSAPDKSGLPSDRFSAERTGGSVSTLTIQRTQQEDSAVYLCASGRGTEAFFGQGTRLTVV.

V is TRBV23-1 and J is TRBJ2-7; weak D call: TRBD2 (6 bases). TRBV23-1 is labeled an ORF, and its function is uncertain. This CDR3 comprises 14 residues. V was cut by 4 bases and J by 2 bases, with 12 bases left in between. CDR3 protein: CASSPSPGAYEQYF. The CDR3 DNA is TGCGCCAGCAGTCCCAGTCCGGGGGCCTACGAGCAGTACTTC.

This chain links TRBV28 with TRBJ1-4, with 7 bases aligning to TRBD1. Germline V gives CDR1 MDHEN, CDR2 SYDVKM. V trimming: 3 bases; J trimming: 12 bases; junction bases outside the gene matches: 10. CDR3 length: 14 residues. In nucleotides, the CDR3 is TGTGCCAGCAGTTTTGGGGGGACAGAGAAGGAACTGTTTTTT. Protein sequence: CASSFGGTEKELFF.

This clone was seen just once. J is TRBJ1-6 and V is TRBV5-5; D perhaps matches TRBD1 (5 bases). The CDR3 runs to 15 residues. The V gene's germline CDR1 is SGHKS and CDR2 YYEKEE (reference sequence). Deletions cut 4 bases from V and 9 bases from J, with 17 bases between. This CDR3 is CASSPPQGLTSPLHF. The CDR3 bases are TGTGCCAGCAGCCCACCCCAGGGTCTTACTTCACCCCTCCACTTT.

The chain combines TRBV7-9 with TRBJ2-5, with 10 bases identical to TRBD2. V lost 5 bases to trimming and J lost 7 bases; unmatched junction nucleotides: 16. From germline, CDR1 is SEHNR and CDR2 FQNEAQ (reference sequence). This CDR3 is 17 amino acids long. Here the CDR3 reads CASSPHAGLADVGTQYF. DNA of the CDR3: TGTGCCAGCAGCCCCCACGCCGGACTAGCGGATGTAGGGACCCAGTACTTC.

This rearrangement joins TRBV18 to TRBJ1-1, with 11 nucleotides matching TRBD1. The CDR3 extends over 16 amino acids. The germline V gene has CDR1 KGHSH and CDR2 LQKENI. V lost 4 bases, J lost 2 bases, and 6 bases stayed unmatched. The CDR3 loop is CASSLGTGGPNTEAFF. The CDR3 nucleotides read TGTGCCAGCTCACTTGGGACAGGGGGACCAAACACTGAAGCTTTCTTT.

In this sample, this clone turned up once. V gene TRBV9 combines with J gene TRBJ1-3; 9 bases map to TRBD1. Germline CDR1 and CDR2: SGDLS and YYNGEE. The trim removed 3 bases at V and 0 bases at J, leaving 16 bases unmatched. The CDR3 sequence is 20 residues long. The CDR3 coding sequence is TGTGCCAGCAGCGCCGGAACCGGGACAGGGAGTCCTTACTCTGGAAACACCATATATTTT. It encodes CASSAGTGTGSPYSGNTIYF.

The chain carries TRBV7-9 and TRBJ2-5; tentatively, D is TRBD2 (6 bases). The length of the CDR3 is 14 residues. Trimming stripped 3 bases from V and 5 bases from J, with 13 bases between. Germline CDR1 SEHNR, CDR2 FQNEAQ (reference sequence). CDR3 nucleotide sequence: TGTGCCAGCAGCTTTGGAGGGGCGAGGGAGACCCAGTACTTC. This codes for CASSFGGARETQYF.

The V and J genes are TRBV7-9 and TRBJ1-4; D call uncertain. In germline, CDR1 is SEHNR, CDR2 FQNEAQ (reference sequence). The CDR3 is 14 residues long. Trimming shortened V by 3 bases and J by 7 bases, and 12 bases separated the two germline ends. The CDR3 is CASSFVQETEKLFF. Here the CDR3 DNA reads TGTGCCAGCAGCTTTGTCCAGGAAACTGAAAAACTGTTTTTT.

This clone has just a few counts. Here the CDR3 DNA reads TGTGCCAGCAGCCAATATTTGCGGGGGGCAGAGGGCACTGAAGCTTTCTTT. It codes for CASSQYLRGAEGTEAFF. The chain employs TRBV14 and TRBJ1-1; weak D call: TRBD1 (6 bases). V lost 2 bases, J lost 4 bases, and 20 bases lay in between. Per germline, CDR1 SGHDN and CDR2 FVKESK. The CDR3 loop spans 17 amino acids.

The rearrangement uses TRBV5-1 and TRBJ1-2; unclear D gene. The CDR3 consists of 17 residues. V was trimmed by 1 base and J by 8 bases, leaving 24 bases between them. Germline CDR1 is SGHRS and CDR2 is YFSETQ. DNA for the CDR3: TGCGCCAGCAGCTTGCGGGGTCTGGCCATTACCAAGGAGGGCTACACCTTC. Amino acid sequence: CASSLRGLAITKEGYTF.